These 17 T cell receptor beta chains share one sample of origin, sequenced in a study of CD8+CD57+ T cells in acquired aplastic anemia. It was patients with CD8+CD57+ cell expansion by flow cytometry who were chosen for sequencing. TCR beta VDJ and CDR3 profiles were obtained from a genomic DNA template. TCRdb independently ran MiXCR on the reads; one entry per CDR3 protein. The data show some 120,000 distinct CDR3 sequences, almost 40% seen once. Sequenced sample: sorted CD4+, CD8+, or CD8+CD57+ T cells (not recorded which) from PBMCs. Receptors were obtained from a human donor with aplastic anemia.

A word on this clonotype: An end of the junction does not agree with germline; a read error may underlie this. The rearrangement uses TRBV6-1 and TRBJ1-2, with a tentative D call TRBD1 (6 bases). The length of the CDR3 is 14 residues. The germline CDR1 and CDR2 sequences are MNHNS and SASEGT. CDR3 region: CAGSNASGVGGYTF. DNA for the CDR3: TGTGCCGGCAGTAATGCCTCAGGGGTGGGTGGCTACACCTTC.

This clonotype came up many times. The rearrangement joins TRBV7-9 to TRBJ1-3; unclear D gene. CDR1 is SEHNR, CDR2 FQNEAQ, per germline (reference sequence). This CDR3 is built from 15 residues. The germline V and J ends were trimmed by 6 bases and 4 bases, with 16 bases remaining between them. Here the CDR3 DNA reads TGTGCCAGCAGTTCAAAAAACCCGTCCGGAAACACCATATATTTT. Translation gives CASSSKNPSGNTIYF.

This clonotype was seen many times. J is TRBJ2-4 and V is TRBV29-1; 7 positions agree with TRBD2. The germline gives CDR1 SQVTM, CDR2 ANQGSEA. V trimming: 6 bases; J trimming: 14 bases; junction bases outside the gene matches: 7. This CDR3 comprises 10 residues. CDR3 in amino acids: CSVLWDYEYF. CDR3 DNA: TGCAGCGTCCTTTGGGACTACGAGTACTTC. Using reference TRBV29-1 and TRBJ2-4 for the parts outside the CDR3, the full variable domain is SAVISQKPSRDICQRGTSLTIQCQVDSQVTMMFWYRQQPGQSLTLIATANQGSEATYESGFVIDKFPISRPNLTFSTLTVSNMSPEDSSIYLCSVLWDYEYFGAGTRLSVL.

This clonotype is judged medium-sized. The chain combines TRBV10-3 with TRBJ1-2; D gene unclear. From germline, CDR1 is ENHRY and CDR2 SYGVKD. The CDR3 spans 16 residues. Trimming removed 0 bases at V and 1 base at J, with 12 bases between. Here the CDR3 reads CAISESIASHNYGYTF. CDR3 nucleotide sequence: TGTGCCATCAGTGAGTCGATCGCCAGTCATAACTATGGCTACACCTTC.

V is TRBV2 and J is TRBJ2-7; 9 bases are a match to TRBD2. The CDR3 totals 14 residues. V trimming: 6 bases; J trimming: 7 bases; junction bases outside the gene matches: 10. Germline values: CDR1 SNHLY, CDR2 FYNNEI. The DNA for the CDR3 is TGTGCCAGCAGCTCTAGCGGGGTTGTGGGAGAGCAGTACTTC. This translates into CASSSSGVVGEQYF.

The chain combines TRBV28 with TRBJ1-3, with a possible D match to TRBD1 (5 bases). The V and J ends lost 3 bases and 0 bases respectively, with 12 bases between them. The CDR3 is 16 amino acids. Germline V gene data show CDR1 as MDHEN and CDR2 as SYDVKM. CDR3 DNA: TGTGCCAGCAGTTTCTTCGGGGGGAACTCTGGAAACACCATATATTTT. Its protein is CASSFFGGNSGNTIYF.

The CDR3 reads CASSITRQGYYEQYF. The CDR3 DNA reads as TGTGCCAGTAGTATAACCCGACAGGGATACTACGAGCAGTACTTC. The rearrangement links TRBV19 to TRBJ2-7; 7 nucleotides line up with TRBD1. Germline trimming cut 2 bases from V and 3 bases from J; bases unmatched to any gene: 7. Germline V gives CDR1 LNHDA, CDR2 SQIVND (reference sequence). This CDR3 has 15 amino acids. The full variable domain, rest sourced from reference TRBV19 and TRBJ2-7, is DGGITQSPKYLFRKEGQNVTLSCEQNLNHDAMYWYRQDPGQGLRLIYYSQIVNDFQKGDIAEGYSVSREKKESFPLTVTSAQKNPTAFYLCASSITRQGYYEQYFGPGTRLTVT.

Notes on this clonotype: This may arise from a read error, as a much more abundant clone is one base away. The DNA of the CDR3 is TGTGCCAGCAGTTATGACAGGAAGTGGGGGAATGAGCAGTTCTTC. It specifies CASSYDRKWGNEQFF. This chain connects TRBV6-9 to TRBJ2-1; D may be TRBD1 (6 bases). Germline CDR1 MNHGY, CDR2 SVAAGI. CDR3 size: 15 residues. Trimming removed 2 bases at V and 7 bases at J, with 15 bases between.

Remarks on this clonotype: The junction departs from the called germline gene at one end, perhaps through a read error. The V and J genes are TRBV19 and TRBJ2-5; TRBD1 aligns across 12 bases. The CDR3 runs 14 residues. Germline values: CDR1 LNHDA, CDR2 SQIVND (reference sequence). CDR3 protein: CASRGDRGQEAQYF. CDR3 nucleotides: TGTGCCAGTAGAGGGGACAGGGGGCAAGAGGCCCAGTACTTC.

Details on this clonotype: This could be a read error, since a much larger clone is one nucleotide away. The CDR3 region is CTSSRQAPNTEAFF. The CDR3 nucleotides read TGTACCAGCAGTCGACAGGCCCCGAACACTGAAGCTTTCTTT. The chain combines TRBV6-1 with TRBJ1-1, with a weak D call TRBD1 (6 bases). Per germline, CDR1 MNHNS and CDR2 SASEGT. The CDR3 has 14 amino acids.

The CDR3 spells CSVDIRNTEAFF. Written as DNA, the CDR3 is TGCAGCGTTGACATTAGGAACACTGAAGCTTTCTTT. The chain recombines TRBV29-1 with TRBJ1-1; no clear D gene. Germline-derived CDR1 and CDR2 are SQVTM and ANQGSEA. Between the trimmed V and J ends, which lost 3 bases and 1 base, there was a span of 6 bases. The CDR3 is 12 residues long.

The chain couples TRBV20-1 to TRBJ2-7; D unresolved. Deletions cut 4 bases from V and 0 bases from J, with 16 bases between. Germline CDR1 DFQATT, CDR2 SNEGSKA (reference sequence). The CDR3 is made up of 15 amino acids. The CDR3 loop reads CSAILGRWSSYEQYV. The CDR3 bases are TGCAGTGCTATTCTCGGTCGGTGGAGCTCCTACGAGCAGTACGTC.

The V and J genes are TRBV20-1 and TRBJ2-2, with 13 bases fitting TRBD2. V lost 0 bases and J lost 7; bases outside the gene matches: 8. This CDR3 has 17 amino acids. Germline V lookup: CDR1 DFQATT, CDR2 SNEGSKA (reference sequence). The CDR3 DNA sequence: TGCAGTGCTAGAGATATCAGACTAGCGGGGGGTCACGGGGAGCTGTTTTTT. Translation gives CSARDIRLAGGHGELFF.

This clonotype was counted many times. The chain combines TRBV7-9 with TRBJ1-3; 10 nucleotides match TRBD1. V lost 1 base, J lost 4 bases, and 7 bases stayed unmatched. This CDR3 is built from 17 residues. Germline loops: CDR1 SEHNR, CDR2 FQNEAQ (reference sequence). The CDR3 nucleotides read TGTGCCAGCAGCTTAGACCCGGGACAGGGGAAAGGAAACACCATATATTTT. This gives the protein CASSLDPGQGKGNTIYF.

The CDR3 protein is CTSSLNGTDGNTIYF. CDR3 nucleotide sequence: TGTACCAGCAGCTTAAACGGGACGGATGGAAACACCATATATTTT. The chain couples TRBV7-2 to TRBJ1-3; possibly TRBD1 for D (5 bases). Germline V CDR1 and CDR2: SGHTA, FQGNSA. The CDR3 totals 15 residues. The ends were cut back, 2 bases at V and 3 bases at J, with 11 bases in the middle.

This clonotype came up many times. A clone one base away is much larger, so this may be a read error. The chain has TRBV29-1 and TRBJ1-3, with D maybe TRBD1 (5 bases). The length of the CDR3 is 12 residues. Germline V lookup: CDR1 SQVTM, CDR2 ANQGSEA. The CDR3 region is CSVEGGGSTIYF. The CDR3 DNA reads as TGCAGCGTCGAGGGTGGGGGAAGCACCATATATTTT.

This clonotype has at least ten counts. The chain joins TRBV28 to TRBJ2-7, with 7 bases aligning to TRBD2. Germline trimming cut 8 bases from V and 3 bases from J; bases unmatched to any gene: 4. CDR1 is MDHEN and CDR2 is SYDVKM in the germline V gene. The CDR3 loop spans 12 amino acids. Written as DNA, the CDR3 is TGTGCCAGCGAAGGGACTAACTACGAGCAGTACTTC. Translated: CASEGTNYEQYF.